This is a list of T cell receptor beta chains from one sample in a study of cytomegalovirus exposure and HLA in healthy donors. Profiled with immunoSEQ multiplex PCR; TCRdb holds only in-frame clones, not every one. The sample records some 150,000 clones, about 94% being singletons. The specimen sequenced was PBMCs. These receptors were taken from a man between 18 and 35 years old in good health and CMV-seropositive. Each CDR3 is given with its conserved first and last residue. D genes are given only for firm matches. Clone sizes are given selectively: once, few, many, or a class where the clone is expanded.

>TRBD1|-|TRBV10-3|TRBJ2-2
CAISERTGVYGELFF
TGTGCCATCAGTGAGCGGACAGGGGTGTACGGGGAGCTGTTTTTT
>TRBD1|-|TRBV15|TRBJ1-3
CATSQRGLGNTIYF
TGTGCCACCAGCCAAAGGGGGCTAGGAAACACCATATATTTT
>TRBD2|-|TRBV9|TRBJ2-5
CASSVGGLAGVETQYF
TGTGCCAGCAGCGTGGGTGGACTAGCGGGAGTGGAGACCCAGTACTTC
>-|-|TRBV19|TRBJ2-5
CASSWRGRESYQETQYF
TGTGCCAGTAGCTGGAGGGGCAGGGAGTCGTACCAAGAGACCCAGTACTTC
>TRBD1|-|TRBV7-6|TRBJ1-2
CASSLRTGGGYGYTF
TGTGCCAGCAGCTTAAGGACAGGCGGGGGGTATGGCTACACCTTC
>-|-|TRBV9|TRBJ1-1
CASSVGQGGITEAFF
TGTGCCAGCAGCGTAGGGCAGGGTGGGATCACTGAAGCTTTCTTT
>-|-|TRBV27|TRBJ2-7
CASSIGSSYEQYF
TGTGCCAGCAGTATTGGCAGCTCCTACGAGCAGTACTTC
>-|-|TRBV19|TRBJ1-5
CASNNRAQPQHF
TGTGCCAGCAATAACAGGGCACAGCCCCAGCATTTT
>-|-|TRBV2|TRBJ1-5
CASSVGYSNQPQHF
TGTGCCAGCAGTGTCGGGTATAGCAATCAGCCCCAGCATTTT
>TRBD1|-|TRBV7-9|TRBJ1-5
CASSSTGGGKPQHF
TGTGCCAGCAGCTCAACAGGGGGTGGTAAGCCCCAGCATTTT
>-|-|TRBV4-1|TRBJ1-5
CASSQEGHISNQPQHF
TGCGCCAGCAGCCAAGAGGGACATATTAGCAATCAGCCCCAGCATTTT
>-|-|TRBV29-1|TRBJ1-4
CSASTANNEKLFF
TGCAGCGCCTCGACAGCAAATAATGAAAAACTGTTTTTT
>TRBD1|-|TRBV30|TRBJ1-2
CASFDRATYGYTF
TGTGCCTCCTTCGACAGGGCGACCTATGGCTACACCTTC
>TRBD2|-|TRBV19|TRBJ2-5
CASSPPGLGRETQYF
TGTGCCAGTAGTCCACCGGGACTAGGACGAGAGACCCAGTACTTC
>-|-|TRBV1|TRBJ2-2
CTSSQEEGGSSGELFF
TGCACCAGCAGCCAAGAGGAGGGCGGGAGCTCCGGGGAGCTGTTTTTT
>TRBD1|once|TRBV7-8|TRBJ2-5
CASSLRAGGRQETQYF
TGTGCCAGCAGCTTACGGGCAGGGGGCCGGCAAGAGACCCAGTACTTC